This T cell receptor beta chain was captured by sequencing in a study of cytomegalovirus exposure and HLA in healthy donors. Study background: There were some 410 genotyped donors. Of these, about 81% fell in the genetic ancestry cluster associated with self-reported Caucasian donors.

The CDR3 runs 15 residues. The germline V and J ends were trimmed by 2 bases and 3 bases, with 13 bases remaining between them. Germline V gives CDR1 MDHEN, CDR2 SYDVKM. PCR involved 60 Vbeta and 13 Jbeta primers. Data came from immunoSEQ multiplex PCR; TCRdb stores just in-frame clones and leaves some out. The sample records about 140,000 clones, approximately 80% being singletons. Of note for this clone: The antigen is undetermined.

Study-wide points: An analysis was carried out later, and it reportedly showed fewer N-insertions in an Asian-associated ancestry cluster than the approximately 660-donor mean. Earlier analysis yielded a pattern in which most TCR beta V segments were productive about 90% or about 30% of the time. It was reported that TCR beta sequences correctly inferred the HLA-A and HLA-B alleles for most subjects.

The J gene is TRBJ1-1, the V gene TRBV28, with D tentatively TRBD1 (6 bases). Sequencing was carried out using PBMCs. This TCR was recovered from a woman aged 18-35 years in good health and CMV-seropositive. CDR3 sequence: CASSLGGKGDTEAFF. The CDR3 DNA is TGTGCCAGCAGTTTAGGGGGTAAGGGGGACACTGAAGCTTTCTTT.